These 14 T cell receptor beta chains came from one sample sequenced in a study of cytomegalovirus exposure and HLA in healthy donors. Vbeta (60) and Jbeta (13) primers were used in the PCR. The data were produced by immunoSEQ multiplex PCR, yet TCRdb's version contains in-frame clones alone and is incomplete. The sample totals over 100,000 clones; its top ten clones hold approximately 6.8%. Sequenced input: PBMCs. Every receptor here comes from a man aged 40-49 years in good health and CMV-seropositive.

This chain joins TRBV7-9 and TRBJ1-1; D unclear. The CDR3 is made up of 12 amino acids. Germline-derived CDR1 and CDR2 are SEHNR and FQNEAQ (reference sequence). V lost 6 bases, J lost 2 bases, and 7 bases lay in between. In nucleotides, the CDR3 is TGTGCCAGCAGAAAGACTAACACTGAAGCTTTCTTT. It codes for CASRKTNTEAFF.

The chain combines TRBV2 with TRBJ2-2, with TRBD2 matching over 7 bases. The germline gives CDR1 SNHLY, CDR2 FYNNEI. The CDR3 has 16 residues. The V and J ends lost 6 bases and 5 bases, in that order; junction bases with no gene match: 12. The DNA of the CDR3 is TGTGCCAGCAGCCCCGGGGGGAGGGCGGGTACCGGGGAGCTGTTTTTT. Residues: CASSPGGRAGTGELFF.

The chain joins TRBV21-1 to TRBJ2-2; the table names TRBD1, a call not compared with the DNA. TRBV21-1 is listed as a pseudogene. This CDR3 region has 17 residues. The CDR3 DNA sequence: TGTGCCAGCAGCAAAGAGGCCCAGGGGGGCGACACCGGGGAGCTGTTTTTT. This encodes CASSKEAQGGDTGELFF.

V is TRBV29-1 and J is TRBJ2-4; D is perhaps TRBD1 (6 bases). CDR3 length: 14 residues. The germline V gene has CDR1 SQVTM and CDR2 ANQGSEA. V gave up 4 bases and J gave up 3 bases, with 13 bases separating them. DNA of the CDR3: TGCAGCGTTGGTGGTCAGGGGAACAAAAACATTCAGTACTTC. Residues: CSVGGQGNKNIQYF.

V usage is TRBV30 and J usage is TRBJ1-5; the D gene is possibly TRBD1 (6 bases). V shed 8 bases and J shed 0 bases, with 17 bases lying between them. The CDR3 totals 15 residues. Germline V gene lookup returns CDR1 GTSNPN and CDR2 SVGIG (reference sequence). The CDR3 sequence is CASSGQLYSNQPQHF. The CDR3 coding sequence is TGTGCCAGCTCAGGACAGCTTTATAGCAATCAGCCCCAGCATTTT.

The chain links TRBV25-1 to TRBJ2-3; D is possibly TRBD1 (5 bases). Germline V gene sequence: CDR1 MGHDK, CDR2 SYGVNS. V was trimmed by 4 bases and J by 2 bases, leaving 13 bases between them. This CDR3 spans 15 amino acids. Here the CDR3 DNA reads TGTGCCAGCAGTGCCGTGGCAGGGAACACAGATACGCAGTATTTT. Translated: CASSAVAGNTDTQYF.

Regarding this clone: In the same sample, other DNA sequences code for this CDR3. CDR3 nucleotides: TGTGCCAGCAGCTTATCCTACCTCAATGAGCAGTTCTTC. It translates to CASSLSYLNEQFF. The V call is TRBV7-2, the J call TRBJ2-1; D is unresolved. V was cut by 2 bases and J by 6 bases, with 8 bases left in between. In germline, CDR1 is SGHTA, CDR2 FQGNSA. CDR3 length: 13 amino acids.

The genes are TRBV19 and TRBJ2-5; a weak D match, TRBD2 (6 bases). The J call is uncertain, as TRBJ2-7 better fits the DNA end. The CDR3 covers 13 residues. Germline V gene data show CDR1 as LNHDA and CDR2 as SQIVND (reference sequence). Here the CDR3 DNA reads TGTGCCAGTAGTATTGACGGGAGTTCCGAGCAGTACTTC. Amino acids: CASSIDGSSEQYF.

This chain joins TRBV5-6 and TRBJ1-2; D is perhaps TRBD1 (5 bases). This CDR3 region has 13 residues. Germline V CDR1 and CDR2: SGHDT, YYEEEE. Trimming stripped 3 bases from V and 0 bases from J, with 6 bases between. The CDR3 bases are TGTGCCAGCAGCTCGACAGCTAACTATGGCTACACCTTC. This codes for CASSSTANYGYTF.

In the case of this clone: At one end the junction does not follow the germline gene, possibly because of a read error. The chain employs TRBV6-1 and TRBJ2-3; 8 bases agree with TRBD1. Looked up from germline, CDR1 is MNHNS and CDR2 is SASEGT. The CDR3 is 12 amino acids. DNA for the CDR3: TGTGCCAGCAGCCCTGGGGGACAGGCCCGTAATTTT. It specifies CASSPGGQARNF.

V gene TRBV7-2 combines with J gene TRBJ1-2, with D tentatively TRBD1 (5 bases). This CDR3 contains 13 residues. Germline V CDR1 and CDR2: SGHTA, FQGNSA. V gave up 5 bases and J gave up 1 base, with 8 bases separating them. The CDR3 is CASSLTVNYGYTF. CDR3 DNA: TGTGCCAGCAGCCTGACAGTTAACTATGGCTACACCTTC.

J is TRBJ2-1 and V is TRBV5-1; possible D gene TRBD2, 6 bases. Germline V CDR1 and CDR2: SGHRS, YFSETQ. The CDR3 contains 15 residues. Trimming removed 2 bases from V and 5 bases from J, with 14 bases in between. CDR3 coding DNA: TGCGCCAGCAGCTTCACCGGGACTCTAGACAATGAGCAGTTCTTC. Translated: CASSFTGTLDNEQFF. Based on the CDR3 plus reference TRBV5-1 and TRBJ2-1, the full variable domain is KAGVTQTPRYLIKTRGQQVTLSCSPISGHRSVSWYQQTPGQGLQFLFEYFSETQRNKGNFPGRFSGRQFSNSRSEMNVSTLELGDSALYLCASSFTGTLDNEQFFGPGTRLTVL.

The chain carries TRBV18 and TRBJ2-7; 7 bases map to TRBD2. With 3 bases clipped from V and 1 base from J, the junction kept 9 bases outside the gene matches. Per the germline V gene, CDR1 is KGHSH and CDR2 is LQKENI. The CDR3 covers 16 residues. This CDR3 is CASSPVSGAGSYEQYF. The CDR3 DNA is TGTGCCAGCTCACCGGTGAGCGGGGCCGGATCCTACGAGCAGTACTTC.

The chain carries TRBV5-1 and TRBJ1-1; tentatively, D is TRBD1 (5 bases). Germline V lookup: CDR1 SGHRS, CDR2 YFSETQ. The CDR3 contains 15 residues. V was shortened by 5 bases and J by 0 bases, with 14 bases between the two germline ends. This CDR3 reads CASRRGDSMNTEAFF. In DNA form, the CDR3 reads TGCGCCAGCAGACGCGGGGACTCCATGAACACTGAAGCTTTCTTT.